This T cell receptor (beta chain) was identified during a study of T-cell reconstitution after alpha-beta-depleted transplantation in children. The CDR3 totals 14 residues. Germline V gene data show CDR1 as SGHVS and CDR2 as FQNEAQ. The ends were cut back, 7 bases at V and 5 bases at J, with 14 bases in the middle. Notes on the study in general: Expanded graft clones, several hundred of them, were reportedly the source of alpha-beta T cells about two months after transplant. The authors attributed T-cell counts and diversity one year after transplant mostly to newly produced T cells.

This clonotype was recorded many times. Its antigen is currently unknown. Researchers prepared the TCRbeta library using unique molecular identifiers, the study reports. TCRdb redid the calling of the PCR reads with MiXCR, one entry per CDR3 protein. The sample lists approximately 170,000 distinct CDR3 sequences, around 10% seen once, with about 13% in the top ten. The source is a boy aged 2 to 10 with acute myeloid leukemia, due to receive a stem cell transplant. This rearrangement joins TRBV7-8 to TRBJ2-2, with D possibly being TRBD2 (5 bases). The starting material was PBMCs, obtained before TCRalphabeta/CD19-depleted stem cell transplant. CDR3 coding DNA: TGTGCCAGCATCGCAGGACTGAAGACCGGGGAGCTGTTTTTT. Translating it yields CASIAGLKTGELFF.